Listed here are 28 T cell receptor beta chains from one sample, sequenced in a study of neurological immune-mediated disorders. TCRdb fed the 5' RACE reads into MiXCR, producing one record per CDR3 protein. Of about 35,000 distinct CDR3 sequences listed, about 4.1% were seen once; the top ten hold 2% to 2.5%. The sample was PBMCs. The receptor source for this set is a man younger than 40 with multiple sclerosis.

Many counts were recorded for this clonotype. The chain joins TRBV7-2 to TRBJ2-2; D remains unclear. CDR1 is SGHTA and CDR2 is FQGNSA in the germline V gene. Trimming left V 1 base short and J 7 bases short, with 4 bases between. The CDR3 sequence is 12 residues long. CDR3 amino acids: CASSLVVGELFF. In DNA form, the CDR3 reads TGTGCCAGCAGCTTAGTTGTCGGGGAGCTGTTTTTT.

This clonotype occurred many times. The gene calls are TRBV4-3 and TRBJ2-7, with a possible D match to TRBD2 (6 bases). The CDR3 runs to 14 residues. The V end was cut by 1 base, the J end by 6 bases, with 13 bases between. The V gene's germline CDR1 is LGHNA and CDR2 YSLEER. CDR3 sequence reads: CASSQVGGAFEQYF. Here the CDR3 DNA reads TGCGCCAGCAGCCAAGTGGGAGGTGCTTTCGAGCAGTACTTC.

This clonotype was observed a few times. V gene TRBV7-3 combines with J gene TRBJ1-3; D perhaps matches TRBD1 (5 bases). Trimming left V 5 bases short and J 9 bases short, with 17 bases between. CDR3 size: 14 residues. The germline CDR1 and CDR2 sequences are SGHTA and FQGTGA. CDR3 bases: TGTGCCAGCAGCAACTCACAGGCCGGGGGCACCATATATTTT. It encodes CASSNSQAGGTIYF. The variable domain in full, with the rest retrieved from reference TRBV7-3 and TRBJ1-3, is GAGVSQTPSNKVTEKGKYVELRCDPISGHTALYWYRQSLGQGPEFLIYFQGTGAADDSGLPNDRFFAVRPEGSVSTLKIQRTERGDSAVYLCASSNSQAGGTIYFGEGSWLTVV.

Ten or more counts support this clonotype. This chain connects TRBV9 to TRBJ1-1; TRBD1 aligns across 7 bases. Germline CDR1 reads SGDLS; CDR2 reads YYNGEE. The CDR3 covers 15 residues. J gave up 5 bases and V 3 bases, and 10 bases lay outside the gene matches. The CDR3 DNA sequence: TGTGCCAGCAGCGGTAGAGGGGGCGACGGAACTGAAGCTTTCTTT. This translates into CASSGRGGDGTEAFF.

Ten or more counts support this clonotype. The chain uses TRBV5-1 and TRBJ1-1; D is uncertain. CDR1 and CDR2 from the germline V gene are SGHRS and YFSETQ. Deletions cut 0 bases from V and 3 bases from J, with 9 bases between. The CDR3 loop spans 14 amino acids. The CDR3 nucleotides read TGCGCCAGCAGCTTGGAGATCTGGGACACTGAAGCTTTCTTT. It translates to CASSLEIWDTEAFF. The variable domain in full, with the rest retrieved from reference TRBV5-1 and TRBJ1-1, is KAGVTQTPRYLIKTRGQQVTLSCSPISGHRSVSWYQQTPGQGLQFLFEYFSETQRNKGNFPGRFSGRQFSNSRSEMNVSTLELGDSALYLCASSLEIWDTEAFFGQGTRLTVV.

This clonotype was observed at least ten times. V gene TRBV20-1 combines with J gene TRBJ2-5, with D possibly TRBD1 on 5 matching bases. The V end was cut by 4 bases, the J end by 4 bases, with 19 bases between. Germline V lookup: CDR1 DFQATT, CDR2 SNEGSKA (reference sequence). The length of the CDR3 is 15 residues. CDR3 sequence reads: CSATTPTGRGETQYF. CDR3 in DNA: TGCAGTGCTACTACCCCGACGGGTAGGGGAGAGACCCAGTACTTC.

In its sample, this clonotype was seen many times. The rearrangement links TRBV5-1 to TRBJ1-6, with D uncertain. The CDR3 covers 15 residues. V shed 3 bases and J shed 8 bases, with 15 bases lying between them. Germline V gives CDR1 SGHRS, CDR2 YFSETQ. The CDR3 loop reads CASSSQPEADSPLHF. CDR3 nucleotide sequence: TGCGCCAGCAGCTCCCAACCCGAAGCGGATTCACCCCTCCACTTT. Using reference TRBV5-1 and TRBJ1-6 for the parts outside the CDR3, the full variable domain is KAGVTQTPRYLIKTRGQQVTLSCSPISGHRSVSWYQQTPGQGLQFLFEYFSETQRNKGNFPGRFSGRQFSNSRSEMNVSTLELGDSALYLCASSSQPEADSPLHFGNGTRLTVT.

This clonotype was counted at least ten times. The chain uses TRBV9 and TRBJ2-2, with 9 bases that match TRBD1. The V and J ends lost 1 base and 4 bases, in that order; junction bases with no gene match: 11. Germline V gene data show CDR1 as SGDLS and CDR2 as YYNGEE. The CDR3 runs to 18 residues. CDR3 coding DNA: TGTGCCAGCAGCGTACCGACGGAGGGACAGGGTACCACCGGGGAGCTGTTTTTT. Translating gives CASSVPTEGQGTTGELFF.

In its sample, this clonotype was seen many times. An end of the junction differs from the germline gene, which may be a read error. CDR3 nucleotide sequence: TGTGCCATCAGTGACCCAGGGTCTAATTCACCCCTCAACTTT. It yields the protein CAISDPGSNSPLNF. The V and J genes are TRBV10-3 and TRBJ1-6, with TRBD1 as a possible D gene (5 bases). CDR3 length: 14 amino acids. CDR1 is ENHRY, CDR2 SYGVKD, per germline.

Ten or more counts support this clonotype. The V gene is TRBV4-3, the J gene TRBJ1-2, with a tentative D call TRBD1 (6 bases). Looked up from germline, CDR1 is LGHNA and CDR2 is YSLEER. The CDR3 loop spans 17 amino acids. Trimming took off 0 bases at V and 4 bases at J, with 18 bases between the two ends. The CDR3 reads CASSQDLQGGWGYGYTF. The CDR3, as DNA: TGCGCCAGCAGCCAAGATTTACAGGGAGGGTGGGGCTATGGCTACACCTTC.

This clonotype came up a few times. A much larger clone differs from this one at a single base, so this may be a read error. A read error is likely, as this CDR3 ends without the conserved phenylalanine or tryptophan. V usage is TRBV5-1 and J usage is TRBJ2-5, with unresolved D. The V and J ends lost 0 bases and 4 bases respectively, with 1 base between them. CDR1 is SGHRS, CDR2 YFSETQ, per germline. This CDR3 region has 11 residues. CDR3 residues: CASSLVETQYC. The CDR3 nucleotides are TGCGCCAGCAGCTTGGTAGAGACCCAGTACTGC.

The chain employs TRBV20-1 and TRBJ2-5; possible D gene TRBD1, 5 bases. Per the germline V gene, CDR1 is DFQATT and CDR2 is SNEGSKA (reference sequence). V lost 0 bases to trimming and J lost 1 base, with 9 bases between them. The CDR3 loop spans 14 amino acids. Written as DNA, the CDR3 is TGCAGTGCTAGAGATTTCACAGGCCAAGAGACCCAGTACTTC. Translation: CSARDFTGQETQYF.

There are many counts of this clonotype. The chain is built from TRBV12-3 or TRBV12-4 and TRBJ1-5, with 9 bases fitting TRBD1. This CDR3 is 14 amino acids long. J lost 5 bases, V lost 6 bases, and 5 bases had no gene match. The CDR3 nucleotides read TGTGCCAGCAGCTCCGGGACAGGGCATCAGCCCCAGCATTTT. Residues: CASSSGTGHQPQHF.

The V gene is TRBV11-1, the J gene TRBJ2-5; a weak D match, TRBD1 (8 bases). Trimming stripped 5 bases from V and 3 bases from J, with 16 bases between. The CDR3 loop spans 15 amino acids. Germline CDR1 reads SGHAT; CDR2 reads FQDESV (reference sequence). The CDR3 DNA reads as TGTGCCAGCAGCCGGAGGACAGGGACTAAAGAGACCCAGTACTTC. Protein: CASSRRTGTKETQYF.

The chain recombines TRBV6-1 with TRBJ1-1; D unclear. V was pared by 6 bases and J by 0 bases, with 17 bases between. The CDR3 loop spans 16 amino acids. CDR1 MNHNS and CDR2 SASEGT come from the germline V gene. The CDR3 coding sequence is TGTGCCAGCAGGGTTAACTTCGGTCGGATGAACACTGAAGCTTTCTTT. Its translation is CASRVNFGRMNTEAFF.

At least ten counts were recorded for this clonotype. J is TRBJ2-2 and V is TRBV9; D unclear. This CDR3 is built from 15 residues. V was shortened by 0 bases and J by 1 base, with 7 bases between the two germline ends. Germline V gene sequence: CDR1 SGDLS, CDR2 YYNGEE. CDR3 in amino acids: CASSVAVWNTGELFF. The CDR3 DNA reads as TGTGCCAGCAGCGTAGCTGTATGGAACACCGGGGAGCTGTTTTTT.

This clonotype was counted many times. The V call is TRBV5-6, the J call TRBJ2-1; no clear D. With 5 bases removed from V and 8 bases from J, the gap between germline ends came to 14 bases. This CDR3 has 13 residues. The germline V gene encodes CDR1 SGHDT and CDR2 YYEEEE. The CDR3 coding sequence is TGTGCCAGCAGGTTCACTCAAGCCGATGAGCAGTTCTTC. It specifies CASRFTQADEQFF.

The chain combines TRBV7-9 with TRBJ2-1; 7 bases map to TRBD1. V was clipped by 8 bases and J by 6 bases; unmatched bases: 4. The CDR3 has 12 amino acids. CDR1 and CDR2 (germline): SEHNR, FQNEAQ (reference sequence). The CDR3 spells CASSDRSNEQFF. CDR3 bases: TGTGCCAGCTCGGACAGGAGCAATGAGCAGTTCTTC.

This clonotype was recorded many times. The J gene is TRBJ1-4, the V gene TRBV5-1; possibly TRBD1 for D (5 bases). The CDR3 contains 13 residues. Per germline, CDR1 SGHRS and CDR2 YFSETQ. Trimming removed 4 bases from V and 5 bases from J, with 9 bases in between. CDR3 DNA sequence: TGCGCCAGCAGCCGGGACGGGAATGAAAAACTGTTTTTT. The encoded protein is CASSRDGNEKLFF.

In this sample, this clonotype turned up many times. The chain recombines TRBV5-1 with TRBJ2-2; D possibly matches TRBD1 or TRBD2 (5 bases each). The germline V and J ends were trimmed by 0 bases and 3 bases, with 12 bases remaining between them. CDR1 and CDR2 (germline): SGHRS, YFSETQ. CDR3 size: 16 residues. CDR3 DNA sequence: TGCGCCAGCAGCTTGGGAGGGGCGTCGGACACCGGGGAGCTGTTTTTT. Protein sequence: CASSLGGASDTGELFF.

This clonotype showed up many times. This chain joins TRBV9 and TRBJ1-1; TRBD1 aligns across 8 bases. CDR1 SGDLS and CDR2 YYNGEE come from the germline V gene. V shed 0 bases, J shed 5 bases, and the junction held 0 bases outside the gene matches. This CDR3 region has 13 residues. The CDR3: CASSVGQGTEAFF. The CDR3 region has the DNA TGTGCCAGCAGCGTAGGACAGGGGACTGAAGCTTTCTTT.

The sample holds many counts of this clonotype. The J gene is TRBJ2-7, the V gene TRBV6-5; the D gene is possibly TRBD1 (6 bases). The CDR3 is 14 amino acids. V shed 6 bases and J shed 1 base, with 13 bases lying between them. Per the germline V gene, CDR1 is MNHEY and CDR2 is SVGAGI. The DNA for the CDR3 is TGTGCCAGCAGCCCCCGACAGGCGTCCTACGAGCAGTACTTC. Translating gives CASSPRQASYEQYF.

This clonotype was counted a few times. The chain has TRBV20-1 and TRBJ2-1; 8 nucleotides line up with TRBD2. V shed 6 bases, J shed 4 bases, and the junction held 8 bases outside the gene matches. Germline assignment: CDR1 DFQATT and CDR2 SNEGSKA (reference sequence). The CDR3 contains 14 residues. CDR3 sequence (DNA): TGCAGTGCAAACGAGGCGGGGGGTTACAATGAGCAGTTCTTC. It is translated as CSANEAGGYNEQFF.

In its sample, this clonotype was seen many times. This rearrangement joins TRBV5-1 to TRBJ2-5; possibly TRBD2 for D (5 bases). The germline gives CDR1 SGHRS, CDR2 YFSETQ. The CDR3 consists of 16 residues. V was shortened by 0 bases and J by 1 base, with 13 bases between the two germline ends. CDR3 sequence reads: CASSLDGRGIQETQYF. The CDR3 bases are TGCGCCAGCAGCTTGGACGGTCGAGGGATCCAAGAGACCCAGTACTTC.

This clonotype was observed many times. The CDR3 reads CASSQRGDPYGYTF. CDR3 coding DNA: TGTGCCAGCTCTCAGAGAGGAGACCCCTATGGCTACACCTTC. The chain has TRBV18 and TRBJ1-2; no clear D. This CDR3 comprises 14 residues. CDR1 is KGHSH, CDR2 LQKENI, per germline. V lost 6 bases to trimming and J lost 4 bases, with 15 bases between them.

This clonotype appeared many times. This sequence joins TRBV20-1 and TRBJ2-4, with TRBD2 matching 9 bases. Germline V gene data show CDR1 as DFQATT and CDR2 as SNEGSKA (reference sequence). The V segment lost 1 base and the J segment 12 bases; nucleotides outside the gene matches: 4. The CDR3 length is 12 residues. In DNA form, the CDR3 reads TGCAGTGCTAGAGCGAGTAGCGGGGGTCAGTACTTC. Translation gives CSARASSGGQYF.

This clonotype came up many times. V gene TRBV5-6 combines with J gene TRBJ2-1; 8 nucleotides align to TRBD2. The CDR3 covers 16 residues. Germline V gene sequence: CDR1 SGHDT, CDR2 YYEEEE. Trimming took 4 bases from V and 2 from J; bases not matched to a gene: 8. The CDR3 bases are TGTGCCAGCAGCCCGCGGGGTAGCGGGACCTACAATGAGCAGTTCTTC. The encoded protein is CASSPRGSGTYNEQFF.

The sample holds many counts of this clonotype. The rearrangement uses TRBV15 and TRBJ2-3, with unresolved D. The CDR3 has 13 residues. The V gene's germline CDR1 is LNHNV and CDR2 YYDKDF (reference sequence). V lost 3 bases, J lost 6 bases, and 10 bases lay in between. DNA of the CDR3: TGTGCCACCAGCAGGGGCCTGGGGGATACGCAGTATTTT. The encoded protein is CATSRGLGDTQYF.